This TCR beta chain was recorded in a study of T cells in tumors after PD-1 blockade. At the level of the study: Prior checkpoint blockade, systemic immunosuppressant use, or anti-cancer therapy within 4 weeks excluded patients.

The V gene end was trimmed by 4 bases and the J gene end by 5 bases; junction bases not matched to a gene: 6. Germline V lookup: CDR1 LNHNV, CDR2 YYDKDF (reference sequence). The CDR3 extends over 15 amino acids. Produced via immunoSEQ multiplex PCR; TCRdb's table is partial and in-frame only. The sample carries about 5,800 clones, 65% to 80% recorded once. This clone is labeled as medium-sized. The starting material was tumor tissue, obtained before anti-PD-1 treatment. This rearrangement joins TRBV15 to TRBJ1-1, with TRBD1 matching 11 bases. The receptor was isolated from a human donor with basal cell carcinoma. CDR3 region: CATSTGTGGLTEAFF. CDR3 in DNA: TGTGCCACCAGCACAGGGACAGGGGGATTGACTGAAGCTTTCTTT.